This T cell receptor (beta chain) is drawn from a study of shared clonotypes between healthy human individuals. Clones were read by immunoSEQ multiplex PCR, and TCRdb kept only the in-frame ones, dropping some. Of about 730,000 clones listed, 72% are singletons. Study outcomes and limitations: Clonotype sharing across a few donors was observed for 4% to 5.5% of naive CD4 clonotypes. It was only blood that was sampled, and tissue repertoires likely differ.

This clone was recorded a few times. As yet, its antigen is unknown. J was trimmed by 5 bases and V by 4 bases; bases with no gene match: 3. From germline, CDR1 is SGHNT and CDR2 YYREEE (reference sequence). The CDR3 spans 14 residues. This clonotype originated in a woman in her twenties or thirties in good health. The gene calls are TRBV5-4 and TRBJ2-1, with 10 bases matching TRBD2. Sequences were obtained from memory CD4+ T cells sorted from blood. Indicated subset: CD45RA-negative fraction. CDR3 nucleotides: TGTGCCAGCAGCCGGACTAGCGGAAACAATGAGCAGTTCTTC. Translation gives CASSRTSGNNEQFF.